The entry that follows covers one TCR beta chain sequence. Its antigen specificity is not known. The record has no base qualities; no much larger clone is one base away. These data are taken from a study of Ad26.COV2.S vaccination and SARS-CoV-2 variants (dated by TCRdb to the early 2020s). Notes on the research overall: Vaccine-arm donors came from COV1001, a multicentre, randomized, double-blind, placebo-controlled phase I-IIa trial of Ad26.COV2.S in healthy adults. Ad26.COV2.S was administered intramuscularly at 5 x 10^10 or 1 x 10^11 viral particles, either as a single shot or as two shots given 56 days apart. Sequencing of the TCRbeta repertoire served to evaluate the specificity and breadth of SARS-CoV-2-reactive T cell receptors following Ad26.COV2.S vaccination. A total of approximately 32 samples were included in the TCR-sequenced set, comprising around 19 Ad26.COV2.S vaccine recipients, 5 placebo recipients and 8 SARS-CoV-2 convalescent individuals. Participants in the trial were split at random into five groups of five each, receiving low-dose or high-dose Ad26.COV2.S once or twice, or else placebo on both occasions. Investigators did not know the trial group allocation while performing experiments and assessing outcomes.

The immunoSEQ Assay was used to sequence TCRbeta CDR3 regions. After extraction, genomic DNA underwent amplification by bias-controlled multiplex PCR, followed by high-throughput sequencing. As for the original processing: Collapsing and filtering of sequences were performed to quantify the absolute abundance of each unique TCRbeta CDR3 region. T cell fraction was estimated by normalizing TCRbeta template counts to usable DNA, with usable DNA measured through amplification of reference genes found in all nucleated cells. Repertoire TCRs were annotated as SARS-CoV-2-specific by exact matching of V gene, CDR3 amino acid sequence and J gene to a known reactive TCR set. The reference SARS-CoV-2 TCR set was derived from MIRA and filtered for enrichment in COVID-19-positive ImmuneCODE repertoires, a step that removed public or cross-reactive TCRs. Using the MIRA antigens, annotated TCRs were further analysed by specific ORF or by position within an ORF. Breadth was defined as the number of annotated unique rearrangements divided by the total number of unique productive rearrangements, and depth was defined as the summed frequency of the annotated unique rearrangements. Group comparisons of TCR breadth used two-sided Wilcoxon rank-sum tests. As stored in TCRdb, this immuneACCESS dataset retains in-frame rearrangements with V and J assigned. A fraction of the clones does not appear; measured against another copy, unresolved V genes explain less than half of the discrepancy, and the remainder lacks a known reason. The DNA was the basis for D and trimming; V, J and clone size are from that table. Within this sample are about 400,000 clones, with 80% to 90% of them counted one time only. The ten largest clones represent 3.5% of the sample.

The treatment or condition label, as the study defines it: around 19 received Ad26.COV2.S at low or high dose, single or two shots; 5 received placebo; per-sample allocation not given. Repertoires of vaccine and placebo recipients were sequenced from samples collected on day 63 after the first injection. Between 29 July and 7 August 2020, Cohort 1b enrolled approximately 26 adults aged 18-55 years at one site in Boston, USA. Ad26.COV2.S consisted of a replication-incompetent adenovirus type 26 vector by which a prefusion-stabilized SARS-CoV-2 spike protein from the original Wuhan strain was expressed. The cysteine opens and the phenylalanine closes a CDR3 of 15 amino acids. Only the CDR3 DNA stays, 45 bases, in frame from base 1. Relative to germline, V is 2 bases shorter and J is 0 bases shorter, with 9 bases between their ends. In the germline V gene, CDR1 corresponds to KGHSH and CDR2 to LQKENI.

Findings and caveats that apply to the study as a whole: After vaccination, spike-specific CD8+ and CD4+ T cell responses were reported to show substantial breadth. Spike-specific TCR breadth was higher in Ad26.COV2.S recipients than in placebo recipients (P = 0.0014). The authors noted that the TCR breadth and depth analyses may have underestimated total T cell responses. Comparable non-spike TCR breadth was observed between vaccine and placebo recipients, consistent with only spike being contained in the vaccine. Comparing responses between vaccine doses or regimens was not something the study was powered to do.

The material was peripheral blood, obtained in a trial of Ad26.COV2.S vaccine versus placebo. This receptor was identified in a person aged 18-65 years who received the Ad26.COV2.S COVID-19 vaccine or a placebo. This chain is built from TRBV18 and TRBJ2-3; D gene: possibly TRBD2, on 6 matching bases. The DNA reads as follows: TGTGCCAGCTCACCAGTGCGGGGTAGCACAGATACGCAGTATTTT. This is translated as CASSPVRGSTDTQYF. This CDR3, with the reference TRBV18 and TRBJ2-3 proteins standing in past its ends, gives the full variable domain NAGVMQNPRHLVRRRGQEARLRCSPMKGHSHVYWYRQLPEEGLKFMVYLQKENIIDESGMPKERFSAEFPKEGPSILRIQQVVRGDSAAYFCASSPVRGSTDTQYFGPGTRLTVL.